This T cell receptor beta chain was recorded in a study of T cell changes during pregnancy in multiple sclerosis. Assay used: immunoSEQ multiplex PCR; TCRdb lists only in-frame clones, some missing. Of under 35,000 clones listed, about 89% were seen once; the top ten hold about 7.5%. J was trimmed by 6 bases and V by 2 bases; bases with no gene match: 8. The CDR3 covers 15 residues. Germline CDR1 reads GTSNPN; CDR2 reads SVGIG (reference sequence). The clonotype originates from a female donor with multiple sclerosis, enrolled in a pregnancy study. The chain combines TRBV30 with TRBJ1-5; 9 nucleotides agree with TRBD1. Source: CD8+ T cells from peripheral blood mononuclear cells, taken before pregnancy. The DNA for the CDR3 is TGTGCCTGGAGTAGGTACAGGGGGCCAGGTCAGCCCCAGCATTTT. Amino acids: CAWSRYRGPGQPQHF.